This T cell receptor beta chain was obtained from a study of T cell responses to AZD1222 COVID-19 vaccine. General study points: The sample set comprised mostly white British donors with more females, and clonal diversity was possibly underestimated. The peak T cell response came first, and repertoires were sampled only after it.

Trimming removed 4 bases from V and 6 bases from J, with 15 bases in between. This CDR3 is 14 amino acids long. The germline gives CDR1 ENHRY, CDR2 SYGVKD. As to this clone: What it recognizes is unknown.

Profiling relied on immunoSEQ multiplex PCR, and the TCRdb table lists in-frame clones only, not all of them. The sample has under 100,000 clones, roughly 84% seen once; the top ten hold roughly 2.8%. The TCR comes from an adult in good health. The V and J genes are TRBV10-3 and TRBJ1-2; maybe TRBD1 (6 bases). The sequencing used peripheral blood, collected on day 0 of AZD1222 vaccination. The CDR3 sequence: CAISGGQALDGYTF. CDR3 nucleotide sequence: TGTGCCATCAGTGGGGGGCAGGCGCTCGATGGCTACACCTTC.